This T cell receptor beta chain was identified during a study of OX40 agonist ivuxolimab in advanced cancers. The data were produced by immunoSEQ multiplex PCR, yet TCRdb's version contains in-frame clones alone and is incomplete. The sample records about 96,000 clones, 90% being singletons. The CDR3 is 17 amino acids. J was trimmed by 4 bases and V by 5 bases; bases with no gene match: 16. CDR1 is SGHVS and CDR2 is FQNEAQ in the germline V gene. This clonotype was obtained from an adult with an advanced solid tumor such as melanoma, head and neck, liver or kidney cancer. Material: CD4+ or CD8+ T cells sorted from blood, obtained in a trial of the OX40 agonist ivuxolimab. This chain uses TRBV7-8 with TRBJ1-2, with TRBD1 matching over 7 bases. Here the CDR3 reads CASSRTPGTASGYGYTF. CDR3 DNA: TGTGCCAGCAGCAGGACGCCCGGGACAGCATCTGGCTATGGCTACACCTTC.